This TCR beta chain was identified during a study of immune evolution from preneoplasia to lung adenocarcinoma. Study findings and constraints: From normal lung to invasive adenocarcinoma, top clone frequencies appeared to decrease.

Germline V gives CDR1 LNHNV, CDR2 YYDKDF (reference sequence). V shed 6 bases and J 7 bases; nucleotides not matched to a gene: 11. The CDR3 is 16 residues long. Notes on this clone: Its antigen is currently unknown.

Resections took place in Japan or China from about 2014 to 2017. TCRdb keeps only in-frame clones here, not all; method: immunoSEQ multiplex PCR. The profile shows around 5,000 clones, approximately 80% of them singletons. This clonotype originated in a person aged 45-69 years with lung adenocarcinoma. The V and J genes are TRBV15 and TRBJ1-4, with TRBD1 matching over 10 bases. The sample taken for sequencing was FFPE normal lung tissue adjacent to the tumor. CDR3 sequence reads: CATSPRDRGLVEKLFF. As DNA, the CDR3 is TGTGCCACCAGTCCTCGGGACAGGGGTTTGGTTGAAAAACTGTTTTTT. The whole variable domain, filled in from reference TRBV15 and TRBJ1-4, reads DAMVIQNPRYQVTQFGKPVTLSCSQTLNHNVMYWYQQKSSQAPKLLFHYYDKDFNNEADTPDNFQSRRPNTSFCFLDIRSPGLGDTAMYLCATSPRDRGLVEKLFFGSGTQLSVL.